This T cell receptor beta chain stems from a study of T-cell memory formation after mild COVID-19. Study at large: Each donor largely had its own TCR clusters.

As concerns this clonotype: Its antigen is undetermined.

V shed 3 bases and J shed 4 bases, with 7 bases lying between them. Per the germline V gene, CDR1 is SGHKS and CDR2 is YYEKEE (reference sequence). This CDR3 spans 12 amino acids. Sample barcodes and UMIs were carried by the TCR alpha and TCR beta cDNA libraries that 5'RACE generated with constant-segment primers. TCRdb called the 5' RACE reads again in MiXCR, with one record for every CDR3 protein. The table records over 300,000 distinct CDR3 sequences, 20% to 25% of them present only once. Study outcomes and limitations: The pre-infection memory compartment contained some responding clones, suggesting cross-reactive memory joined.

The rearrangement uses TRBV5-5 and TRBJ1-2; D call uncertain. What was sequenced was PBMCs or a T cell subset sorted from them (not recorded which). The origin of this receptor is a man between 18 and 29 years old who had mild COVID-19 (a few samples of this study predate the infection). Cell type and time point are not known. As DNA, the CDR3 is TGTGCCAGCAGCTACGTAAGCTATGGCTACACCTTC. Encoded protein: CASSYVSYGYTF.